Listed below are T cell receptor beta chains from one sample, sequenced in a study of cytomegalovirus exposure and HLA in healthy donors. TCRdb's table, derived via immunoSEQ multiplex PCR, lists solely in-frame clones and lacks some. The profile shows 100,000 to 150,000 clones, 70% to 85% of them singletons. Sequencing used PBMCs. The receptor set was obtained from a woman aged 45-59 years in good health and CMV-seronegative. The CDR3 runs from the conserved cysteine through the conserved F or W. Fields, in order: CDR3 DNA, CDR3 protein, D gene, clone size, J gene, V gene. D genes are given only for firm matches. Size is omitted from some rows. Given values are once, few, many or a class for expanded clones.

CDR3 DNA: TGTGCCAGTAGTAGTCCGGGACAGAAGATTATTTACACCTTC
CDR3 protein: CASSSPGQKIIYTF
D gene: TRBD1
clone size: once
J gene: TRBJ1-2
V gene: TRBV19

CDR3 DNA: TGCAGCGGGGACAGGGAGAACACTGAAGCTTTCTTT
CDR3 protein: CSGDRENTEAFF
D gene: TRBD1
clone size: -
J gene: TRBJ1-1
V gene: TRBV29-1

CDR3 DNA: TGCAGCGATGTCCGGGGACAGAACACTGAAGCTTTCTTT
CDR3 protein: CSDVRGQNTEAFF
D gene: -
clone size: -
J gene: TRBJ1-1
V gene: TRBV29-1

CDR3 DNA: TGTGCCAGCAGGGAATCAGGCTCAGGTGGCTACACCTTC
CDR3 protein: CASRESGSGGYTF
D gene: -
clone size: few
J gene: TRBJ1-2
V gene: TRBV6-1

CDR3 DNA: TGTGCCAGCAGCCGATCGAATAGCGGCGGTGAGCAGTTCTTC
CDR3 protein: CASSRSNSGGEQFF
D gene: -
clone size: -
J gene: TRBJ2-1
V gene: TRBV14

CDR3 DNA: TGTGCCAGCAGTGACCGGGACAGGGGCGAGCAGTACTTC
CDR3 protein: CASSDRDRGEQYF
D gene: TRBD1
clone size: -
J gene: TRBJ2-7
V gene: TRBV6-6

CDR3 DNA: TGTGCCAGCAGCTTAGTCTGGCCCCGGGAGGAGCCAGATACGCAGTATTTT
CDR3 protein: CASSLVWPREEPDTQYF
D gene: TRBD2
clone size: -
J gene: TRBJ2-3
V gene: TRBV13

CDR3 DNA: TGCGCCAGCAGCCATATGTCGGACAGGGCCATGAACACTGAAGCTTTCTTT
CDR3 protein: CASSHMSDRAMNTEAFF
D gene: TRBD1
clone size: -
J gene: TRBJ1-1
V gene: TRBV4-3

CDR3 DNA: TGTGCCAGCAGTTTAGCCGGTGGAGGCAATCAGCCCCAGCATTTT
CDR3 protein: CASSLAGGGNQPQHF
D gene: -
clone size: -
J gene: TRBJ1-5
V gene: TRBV28

CDR3 DNA: TGTGCCAGCAGCTTGGGTGGGGGACAACACTACAATGAGCAGTTCTTC
CDR3 protein: CASSLGGGQHYNEQFF
D gene: -
clone size: -
J gene: TRBJ2-1
V gene: TRBV7-6

CDR3 DNA: TGTGCCAGTAGCCTCACGGGGGACAGCTACAATCAGCCCCAGCATTTT
CDR3 protein: CASSLTGDSYNQPQHF
D gene: TRBD1
clone size: -
J gene: TRBJ1-5
V gene: TRBV19

CDR3 DNA: TGTGCCACCAGTTCGGGACAGCCTCCCTACGAGCAGTACTTC
CDR3 protein: CATSSGQPPYEQYF
D gene: TRBD1
clone size: -
J gene: TRBJ2-7
V gene: TRBV2

CDR3 DNA: TGCGCCAGCAGCCAAGATTGGGGATCAGGGATGCCTAATTCACCCCTCCACTTT
CDR3 protein: CASSQDWGSGMPNSPLHF
D gene: -
clone size: -
J gene: TRBJ1-6
V gene: TRBV4-3

CDR3 DNA: TGTGCCAGCAGCTTAGGGACAAACGGCAATTCACCCCTCCACTTT
CDR3 protein: CASSLGTNGNSPLHF
D gene: -
clone size: -
J gene: TRBJ1-6
V gene: TRBV7-9

CDR3 DNA: TGTGCCAGCAGCTTGCGGGGTACTAACTATGGCTACACCTTC
CDR3 protein: CASSLRGTNYGYTF
D gene: -
clone size: -
J gene: TRBJ1-2
V gene: TRBV7-2

CDR3 DNA: TGTGCCATCAGTGAGGGGACTAGTAATGAGCAGTTCTTC
CDR3 protein: CAISEGTSNEQFF
D gene: TRBD2
clone size: few
J gene: TRBJ2-1
V gene: TRBV10-3

CDR3 DNA: TGTGCCAGCAGCTTGGAGGGACTCCCCTACGAGCAGTACTTC
CDR3 protein: CASSLEGLPYEQYF
D gene: -
clone size: -
J gene: TRBJ2-7
V gene: TRBV5-4

CDR3 DNA: TGTGCCAGCAGTGGGAGGGCGACCGGGGAGCTGTTTTTT
CDR3 protein: CASSGRATGELFF
D gene: TRBD2
clone size: -
J gene: TRBJ2-2
V gene: TRBV28

CDR3 DNA: TGCGCCAGCAGCCAATATAGCGGGAGCGGATCAGATACGCAGTATTTT
CDR3 protein: CASSQYSGSGSDTQYF
D gene: TRBD2
clone size: once
J gene: TRBJ2-3
V gene: TRBV4-3

CDR3 DNA: TGTGCCAGCAGCCAGGGGTCGAACACTGAAGCTTTCTTT
CDR3 protein: CASSQGSNTEAFF
D gene: -
clone size: -
J gene: TRBJ1-1
V gene: TRBV11-3

CDR3 DNA: TGTTCCAGCAGCCGAGAGAACACTGAAGCTTTCTTT
CDR3 protein: CSSSRENTEAFF
D gene: -
clone size: -
J gene: TRBJ1-1
V gene: TRBV7-9

CDR3 DNA: TGTGCCAGCAGCCTCCCCGGGACAGGTGGCTACGAGCAGTACTTC
CDR3 protein: CASSLPGTGGYEQYF
D gene: TRBD1
clone size: once
J gene: TRBJ2-7
V gene: TRBV13

CDR3 DNA: TGTGCCAGCGGCTGGACAGGGATGGGTGGCTACACCTTC
CDR3 protein: CASGWTGMGGYTF
D gene: TRBD1
clone size: -
J gene: TRBJ1-2
V gene: TRBV28

CDR3 DNA: TGTGCCAGTAGTAGCGGAGGCACAGATACGCAGTATTTT
CDR3 protein: CASSSGGTDTQYF
D gene: -
clone size: -
J gene: TRBJ2-3
V gene: TRBV19

CDR3 DNA: TGTGCCATCAGTCCAGCGGGAGGGCCCTACAATGAGCAGTTCTTC
CDR3 protein: CAISPAGGPYNEQFF
D gene: TRBD2
clone size: -
J gene: TRBJ2-1
V gene: TRBV10-3

CDR3 DNA: TGTGCCAGCAGCCCGTACCCCGGAGTGGATTACAATGAGCAGTTCTTC
CDR3 protein: CASSPYPGVDYNEQFF
D gene: -
clone size: -
J gene: TRBJ2-1
V gene: TRBV9

CDR3 DNA: TGCGCCAGCAGCCAAGATCAGGGCTCTGGAAACACCATATATTTT
CDR3 protein: CASSQDQGSGNTIYF
D gene: -
clone size: -
J gene: TRBJ1-3
V gene: TRBV4-1

CDR3 DNA: TGTGCCAGCAGCTCTGGACAGCTAAACACTGAAGCTTTCTTT
CDR3 protein: CASSSGQLNTEAFF
D gene: -
clone size: -
J gene: TRBJ1-1
V gene: TRBV7-9

CDR3 DNA: TGTGCCAGCAGCCGCCCCGCGTTTAGCTACGAGCAGTACTTC
CDR3 protein: CASSRPAFSYEQYF
D gene: -
clone size: -
J gene: TRBJ2-7
V gene: TRBV7-9

CDR3 DNA: TGTGCCAGCAGTCCCTGGACAGGGGTGGAGACCCAGTACTTC
CDR3 protein: CASSPWTGVETQYF
D gene: TRBD1
clone size: -
J gene: TRBJ2-5
V gene: TRBV28

CDR3 DNA: TGTGCCAGCAGTTCACTAACTACCAGGGGGCGTATCTACGAGCAGTACTTC
CDR3 protein: CASSSLTTRGRIYEQYF
D gene: TRBD1
clone size: few
J gene: TRBJ2-7
V gene: TRBV28

CDR3 DNA: TGTGCCAGCAGCTTTGGCAGGGCGGCGGATACGCAGTATTTT
CDR3 protein: CASSFGRAADTQYF
D gene: -
clone size: -
J gene: TRBJ2-3
V gene: TRBV5-8

CDR3 DNA: TGTGCCAGCAGTATCGCCGGGACAGGAGCCTACGAGCAGTACTTC
CDR3 protein: CASSIAGTGAYEQYF
D gene: TRBD1
clone size: few
J gene: TRBJ2-7
V gene: TRBV27

CDR3 DNA: TGTGCCAGCAGCGTAGGCGCCACTAGCGGGAGGTGGAATACGCAGTATTTT
CDR3 protein: CASSVGATSGRWNTQYF
D gene: TRBD2
clone size: -
J gene: TRBJ2-3
V gene: TRBV9

CDR3 DNA: TGTGCCAGCAGTGAAACGGGGGACACTGAAGCTTTCTTT
CDR3 protein: CASSETGDTEAFF
D gene: -
clone size: few
J gene: TRBJ1-1
V gene: TRBV25-1

CDR3 DNA: TGTGCCAGCAGCCTGGACGTAGGGGTTCTCTATGGCTACACCTTC
CDR3 protein: CASSLDVGVLYGYTF
D gene: -
clone size: -
J gene: TRBJ1-2
V gene: TRBV5-4

CDR3 DNA: TGTGCCAGCAGTGCTGAGACAGGATCTAACTATGGCTACACCTTC
CDR3 protein: CASSAETGSNYGYTF
D gene: -
clone size: -
J gene: TRBJ1-2
V gene: TRBV6-1

CDR3 DNA: TGTGCCAGCAGTTCCCCAGGCGGGTCGGAAGAGACCCAGTACTTC
CDR3 protein: CASSSPGGSEETQYF
D gene: -
clone size: -
J gene: TRBJ2-5
V gene: TRBV27

CDR3 DNA: TGTGCCAGCAGCTACGCCTCAGGGGGCCAGCCCCAGCATTTT
CDR3 protein: CASSYASGGQPQHF
D gene: TRBD1
clone size: few
J gene: TRBJ1-5
V gene: TRBV7-2

CDR3 DNA: TGTGCCAGCAGCCAAGGACTAGCGGGAGCCTACGAGCAGTACTTC
CDR3 protein: CASSQGLAGAYEQYF
D gene: TRBD2
clone size: -
J gene: TRBJ2-7
V gene: TRBV5-6

CDR3 DNA: TGTGCCAGCAGTTACACCCCCCAGGGGATCTCCTACGAGCAGTACTTC
CDR3 protein: CASSYTPQGISYEQYF
D gene: -
clone size: -
J gene: TRBJ2-7
V gene: TRBV6-6

CDR3 DNA: TGCAGCGTTGAAGCGGGAACTAGCACAGATACGCAGTATTTT
CDR3 protein: CSVEAGTSTDTQYF
D gene: -
clone size: -
J gene: TRBJ2-3
V gene: TRBV29-1

CDR3 DNA: TGTGCCAGCAGTTTCGGGGAAGAGACCCAGTACTTC
CDR3 protein: CASSFGEETQYF
D gene: -
clone size: -
J gene: TRBJ2-5
V gene: TRBV28

CDR3 DNA: TGTTCCAGCAGCTTGGGGACTAGCGCGTCCACAGATACGCAGTATTTT
CDR3 protein: CSSSLGTSASTDTQYF
D gene: TRBD2
clone size: few
J gene: TRBJ2-3
V gene: TRBV7-9

CDR3 DNA: TGTGCCAGCAGCGTAGACGGGGGGTCCGGCACAGATACGCAGTATTTT
CDR3 protein: CASSVDGGSGTDTQYF
D gene: TRBD2
clone size: -
J gene: TRBJ2-3
V gene: TRBV9

CDR3 DNA: TGTGCCAGCAGTGCGGAAGGAGGTCTGGCTGGAGGCTACACCTTC
CDR3 protein: CASSAEGGLAGGYTF
D gene: -
clone size: once
J gene: TRBJ1-2
V gene: TRBV6-4

CDR3 DNA: TGTGCCACCAGCAGTTGGGCTACTAGTCACACCGGGGAGCTGTTTTTT
CDR3 protein: CATSSWATSHTGELFF
D gene: -
clone size: -
J gene: TRBJ2-2
V gene: TRBV15

CDR3 DNA: TGTGCCAGTAGTACAACAGGGGGTCTAAACACTGAAGCTTTCTTT
CDR3 protein: CASSTTGGLNTEAFF
D gene: TRBD1
clone size: -
J gene: TRBJ1-1
V gene: TRBV19

CDR3 DNA: TGTGCCAGCAGCCAAGAATACGCTCGGCTAGCGGGAGGGGTCGGGGAGCTGTTTTTT
CDR3 protein: CASSQEYARLAGGVGELFF
D gene: TRBD2
clone size: -
J gene: TRBJ2-2
V gene: TRBV4-2

CDR3 DNA: TGTGCCAGTTTGGGAGCTGATAGCAATGAGCAGTTCTTC
CDR3 protein: CASLGADSNEQFF
D gene: -
clone size: -
J gene: TRBJ2-1
V gene: TRBV27

CDR3 DNA: TGTGCCAGCAGCTCGGGGACAGTTAACTATGGCTACACCTTC
CDR3 protein: CASSSGTVNYGYTF
D gene: TRBD1
clone size: few
J gene: TRBJ1-2
V gene: TRBV7-9

CDR3 DNA: TGCAGCGTTGAGCGGGAGACGGGTTACGAGCAGTACTTC
CDR3 protein: CSVERETGYEQYF
D gene: TRBD2
clone size: -
J gene: TRBJ2-7
V gene: TRBV29-1

CDR3 DNA: TGTGCCTGGAGGATTAGCGGGATCGACGAGCAGTACTTC
CDR3 protein: CAWRISGIDEQYF
D gene: TRBD2
clone size: -
J gene: TRBJ2-7
V gene: TRBV30

CDR3 DNA: TGTGCCAGCAGTTTGGGGGGAGGAGAGACCCAGTACTTC
CDR3 protein: CASSLGGGETQYF
D gene: -
clone size: once
J gene: TRBJ2-5
V gene: TRBV28

CDR3 DNA: TGTGCCAGCAGTTACTCCGGGACAGGGAACACTGAAGCTTTCTTT
CDR3 protein: CASSYSGTGNTEAFF
D gene: TRBD1
clone size: -
J gene: TRBJ1-1
V gene: TRBV6-5

CDR3 DNA: TGTGCCAGCAGCCCCGACAGGGGCTATGGCTACACCTTC
CDR3 protein: CASSPDRGYGYTF
D gene: TRBD1
clone size: -
J gene: TRBJ1-2
V gene: TRBV7-3

CDR3 DNA: TGCAGTGCTGACAGGGCCTACGAGCAGTACTTC
CDR3 protein: CSADRAYEQYF
D gene: TRBD1
clone size: -
J gene: TRBJ2-7
V gene: TRBV20-1

CDR3 DNA: TGTGCCAGATTGGGACAGGGGATTTTCACAGATACGCAGTATTTT
CDR3 protein: CARLGQGIFTDTQYF
D gene: TRBD1
clone size: few
J gene: TRBJ2-3
V gene: TRBV10-3

CDR3 DNA: TGCAGCGTTGACAGTGGCAGGGGGCGCGCCTATGGCTACACCTTC
CDR3 protein: CSVDSGRGRAYGYTF
D gene: TRBD1
clone size: -
J gene: TRBJ1-2
V gene: TRBV29-1

CDR3 DNA: TGTGCCTGGGATAGGGGATTGAACACTGAAGCTTTCTTT
CDR3 protein: CAWDRGLNTEAFF
D gene: -
clone size: -
J gene: TRBJ1-1
V gene: TRBV30